This T cell receptor beta chain emerged from a study of cytomegalovirus exposure and HLA in healthy donors. Germline values: CDR1 SGHTA, CDR2 FQGNSA. J was trimmed by 6 bases and V by 5 bases; bases with no gene match: 8. This CDR3 is built from 14 residues. PCR involved 60 Vbeta and 13 Jbeta primers. Clones were read by immunoSEQ multiplex PCR, and TCRdb kept only the in-frame ones, dropping some. The profile shows approximately 80,000 clones, more than 65% of them singletons. This clone was seen ten or more times. Source material: PBMCs. This clonotype was obtained from a woman aged 40 to 55 in good health and CMV-seropositive. The J gene is TRBJ2-5, the V gene TRBV7-2, with TRBD1 matching over 8 bases. The CDR3 DNA follows: TGTGCCAGCAGCGAAGGACAGGGCGCACAGACCCAGTACTTC. It encodes CASSEGQGAQTQYF.